Shown below are 28 T cell receptor beta chains from a single sample sequenced in a study of T cells in Graves' hyperthyroidism and ophthalmopathy. RNA transcripts were the template for amplifying TCR beta CDR3 regions. A set of HTBI primers served as the primers for a first-round RT-PCR of the TCR CDR3. Each CDR3 protein is one row after TCRdb ran MiXCR on the multiplex PCR reads. Among 450,000 to 650,000 distinct CDR3 sequences listed, approximately 17% were seen once. The sequenced material came from blood. These TCRs come from a woman under 30 with Graves' ophthalmopathy.

This clonotype showed up just a few times. J is TRBJ1-6 and V is TRBV20-1; D perhaps matches TRBD1 (6 bases). CDR1 and CDR2 from the germline V gene are DFQATT and SNEGSKA (reference sequence). V dropped 6 bases and J dropped 2 bases, with 17 bases sitting between them. The CDR3 length is 16 residues. The CDR3 spells CSARGAWTTYNSPLHF. The CDR3 nucleotides read TGCAGTGCAAGGGGGGCATGGACTACCTATAATTCACCCCTCCACTTT.

This clonotype was detected only a few times. The chain combines TRBV5-8 with TRBJ2-7; D unclear. In germline, CDR1 is SGHTS, CDR2 YDEGEE. Trimming pared 1 base from V and 7 bases from J, leaving 9 bases between. The CDR3 runs to 12 residues. CDR3 protein: CASSLYPGEQYF. The CDR3 DNA reads as TGTGCCAGCAGCTTGTACCCCGGAGAGCAGTACTTC. Looking up the rest from reference TRBV5-8 and TRBJ2-7 gives the full variable domain: EAGVTQSPTHLIKTRGQQATLRCSPISGHTSVYWYQQALGLGLQFLLWYDEGEERNRGNFPPRFSGRQFPNYSSELNVNALELEDSALYLCASSLYPGEQYFGPGTRLTVT.

This clonotype occurred many times. The gene calls are TRBV7-8 and TRBJ2-3; D may correspond to TRBD1 or TRBD2 (5 bases each). Trimming cost V 5 bases and J 0 bases, with 15 bases left between them. The length of the CDR3 is 16 residues. The germline gives CDR1 SGHVS, CDR2 FQNEAQ. This CDR3 reads CASSPRRGGSTDTQYF. For the CDR3, the DNA is TGTGCCAGCAGCCCCCGACGGGGCGGTAGCACAGATACGCAGTATTTT.

The rearrangement uses TRBV20-1 and TRBJ1-2, with TRBD1 as a possible D gene (5 bases). Per the germline V gene, CDR1 is DFQATT and CDR2 is SNEGSKA (reference sequence). The CDR3 contains 15 residues. V lost 0 bases and J 6 bases, leaving 17 bases between the germline ends. In DNA form, the CDR3 reads TGCAGTGCTAGAGATCCCCAGGGTAGGGAAGATGGCTACACCTTC. Residues: CSARDPQGREDGYTF.

This clonotype has ten or more counts. The CDR3 sequence: CASSPPSSYNEQFF. CDR3 bases: TGTGCCAGCTCACCACCTAGCTCCTACAATGAGCAGTTCTTC. The V and J genes are TRBV18 and TRBJ2-1; no firm D call. V was clipped by 0 bases and J by 0 bases, with 3 bases between them. The CDR3 has 14 residues. The germline V gene has CDR1 KGHSH and CDR2 LQKENI.

J is TRBJ2-2 and V is TRBV27; possibly TRBD1 or TRBD2 for D (5 bases each). Trimming shortened V by 4 bases and J by 6 bases, and 15 bases separated the two germline ends. This CDR3 contains 15 residues. Germline V gives CDR1 MNHEY, CDR2 SMNVEV (reference sequence). CDR3 region: CASSSYLPGPGELFF. The CDR3 DNA is TGTGCCAGCAGTTCCTATCTTCCGGGGCCCGGGGAGCTGTTTTTT.

This clonotype was counted many times. J is TRBJ2-1 and V is TRBV7-2, with D hard to call. The CDR3 covers 16 residues. Germline V gives CDR1 SGHTA, CDR2 FQGNSA. V was trimmed by 2 bases and J by 5 bases, leaving 16 bases between them. CDR3: CASSLHGAAGHNEQFF. The CDR3 DNA follows: TGTGCCAGCAGCTTACATGGCGCGGCCGGGCACAATGAGCAGTTCTTC.

This chain connects TRBV14 to TRBJ1-3; D is possibly TRBD1 (5 bases). Per germline, CDR1 SGHDN and CDR2 FVKESK. There are 17 residues in the CDR3. V gave up 1 base and J gave up 0 bases, with 13 bases separating them. The CDR3 bases are TGTGCCAGCAGCCAAGCCGGGGCTTCCTCCTCTGGAAACACCATATATTTT. Residues: CASSQAGASSSGNTIYF.

This clonotype was detected ten times or more. V gene TRBV2 combines with J gene TRBJ1-2; D ambiguous. Germline V lookup: CDR1 SNHLY, CDR2 FYNNEI. Between the trimmed V and J ends, which lost 3 bases and 3 bases, there was a span of 8 bases. The CDR3 covers 13 residues. In nucleotides, the CDR3 is TGTGCCAGCAGTGACAGGCCTGACTATGGCTACACCTTC. Translation gives CASSDRPDYGYTF.

The genes are TRBV4-1 and TRBJ2-3; the D is unclear. V was trimmed by 0 bases and J by 2 bases, leaving 9 bases between them. CDR1 is MGHRA, CDR2 YSYEKL, per germline. The CDR3 totals 15 residues. The DNA for the CDR3 is TGCGCCAGCAGCCAAGAGGGCAGAGACACAGATACGCAGTATTTT. Its protein product is CASSQEGRDTDTQYF.

This clonotype has ten or more counts. The chain employs TRBV12-3 or TRBV12-4 and TRBJ1-5, with D perhaps TRBD1 (6 bases). The CDR3 contains 15 residues. The V gene lost 3 bases and the J gene lost 9 bases, with 18 bases spanning the gap. The CDR3 nucleotides read TGTGCCAGCAGTTTGGGGGGGGCAGGGCTCTGGCCCCAGCATTTT. Translating it yields CASSLGGAGLWPQHF.

This clonotype was counted a few times. The chain has TRBV4-1 and TRBJ1-1; tentative D call: TRBD1 (5 bases). Trimming left V 1 base short and J 2 bases short, with 14 bases between. The CDR3 is made up of 16 amino acids. Per the germline V gene, CDR1 is MGHRA and CDR2 is YSYEKL. CDR3 residues: CASSQAPGRENTEAFF. The CDR3 DNA reads TGCGCCAGCAGCCAAGCCCCGGGGCGCGAAAACACTGAAGCTTTCTTT.

This clonotype was found many times. The chain recombines TRBV28 with TRBJ2-7; possibly TRBD1 or TRBD2 for D (5 bases each). Trimming removed 3 bases from V and 5 bases from J, with 20 bases in between. The germline V gene has CDR1 MDHEN and CDR2 SYDVKM. The CDR3 consists of 16 residues. This CDR3 is CASSLYGGQGENEQYF. The DNA of the CDR3 is TGTGCCAGCAGTTTGTATGGCGGGCAGGGCGAGAACGAGCAGTACTTC.

The chain joins TRBV27 to TRBJ1-2; D ambiguous. CDR3 length: 14 amino acids. In germline, CDR1 is MNHEY, CDR2 SMNVEV (reference sequence). V was shortened by 5 bases and J by 6 bases, with 16 bases between the two germline ends. CDR3: CASSPNYSLDGYTF. As DNA, the CDR3 is TGTGCCAGCAGTCCGAATTACTCCCTGGATGGCTACACCTTC.

This clonotype occurred many times. The chain links TRBV6-4 to TRBJ2-3; TRBD2 agrees at 10 bases. Germline V gene lookup returns CDR1 MRHNA and CDR2 SNTAGT. Germline trimming cut 0 bases from V and 4 bases from J; bases unmatched to any gene: 1. The CDR3 extends over 15 amino acids. CDR3 bases: TGTGCCAGCAGTGACTCAGCGGGAGGGGCAGATACGCAGTATTTT. This gives the protein CASSDSAGGADTQYF.

The chain recombines TRBV5-1 with TRBJ2-7, with unresolved D. This CDR3 is 14 amino acids long. Germline loops: CDR1 SGHRS, CDR2 YFSETQ. V gave up 0 bases and J gave up 3 bases, with 10 bases separating them. The CDR3, as DNA: TGCGCCAGCAGCTTGGAATCCCTCAACTACGAGCAGTACTTC. This codes for CASSLESLNYEQYF.

This clonotype has a count of ten or more. The chain carries TRBV12-3 or TRBV12-4 and TRBJ1-1; D remains unclear. The V gene lost 7 bases and the J gene lost 4 bases, with 7 bases spanning the gap. The CDR3 extends over 11 amino acids. This chain's CDR3 is CASKGATEAFF. CDR3 nucleotide sequence: TGTGCCAGCAAGGGTGCCACTGAAGCTTTCTTT.

In its sample, this clonotype was seen many times. CDR3 amino acids: CASSPGLAESQETQYF. The CDR3 nucleotides read TGTGCCAGCAGCCCAGGACTAGCGGAGTCCCAAGAGACCCAGTACTTC. The chain carries TRBV4-2 and TRBJ2-5; 10 positions agree with TRBD2. CDR1 is LGHNA and CDR2 is YNFKEQ in the germline V gene. V lost 4 bases, J lost 1 base, and 6 bases stayed unmatched. This CDR3 has 16 residues.

This clonotype was detected many times. The chain has TRBV2 and TRBJ2-5; D remains ambiguous. The CDR3 extends over 12 amino acids. The V gene lost 2 bases and the J gene lost 4 bases, with 5 bases spanning the gap. Germline lookup yields CDR1 SNHLY and CDR2 FYNNEI. The CDR3 loop is CASSEWGETQYF. The CDR3 bases are TGTGCCAGCAGTGAATGGGGAGAGACCCAGTACTTC. The full variable domain, its missing parts supplied by reference TRBV2 and TRBJ2-5, is EPEVTQTPSHQVTQMGQEVILRCVPISNHLYFYWYRQILGQKVEFLVSFYNNEISEKSEIFDDQFSVERPDGSNFTLKIRSTKLEDSAMYFCASSEWGETQYFGPGTRLLVL.

In this sample, this clonotype turned up many times. The chain combines TRBV25-1 with TRBJ2-3; 7 positions match TRBD1. This CDR3 region has 17 residues. CDR1 is MGHDK and CDR2 is SYGVNS in the germline V gene. V dropped 3 bases and J dropped 0; count of bases not matched to a gene: 9. The CDR3 DNA reads TGTGCCAGCAGTGACCGGGACAGAGATTCTAGCACAGATACGCAGTATTTT. This translates into CASSDRDRDSSTDTQYF.

This clonotype was counted ten times or more. The genes are TRBV20-1 and TRBJ1-1; 9 bases align to TRBD1. The CDR3 consists of 12 residues. Unmatched junction bases numbered 4, after V lost 6 bases and J lost 5 bases. Germline V CDR1 and CDR2: DFQATT, SNEGSKA (reference sequence). As DNA, the CDR3 is TGCAGTGCGACAGGGACAGGGACTGAAGCTTTCTTT. Its translation: CSATGTGTEAFF.

This clonotype was observed many times. The J gene is TRBJ2-1, the V gene TRBV7-2; D perhaps matches TRBD1 (6 bases). V was pared by 1 base and J by 7 bases, with 14 bases between. CDR3 length equals 15 residues. CDR1 SGHTA and CDR2 FQGNSA come from the germline V gene. In nucleotides, the CDR3 is TGTGCCAGCAGCTTAGTTGGGGGCTTTGGTAATGAGCAGTTCTTC. Its translation: CASSLVGGFGNEQFF.

The table lists this clonotype with many counts. This chain links TRBV30 with TRBJ1-1; TRBD1 might be the D (6 bases). Germline V gene data show CDR1 as GTSNPN and CDR2 as SVGIG (reference sequence). The length of the CDR3 is 13 residues. V gave up 2 bases and J gave up 1 base, with 8 bases separating them. DNA for the CDR3: TGTGCCTGGAGTCAACAGGGGAACACTGAAGCTTTCTTT. Translated, it gives CAWSQQGNTEAFF.

This clonotype was counted ten times or more. The chain recombines TRBV27 with TRBJ1-5; 8 bases are a match to TRBD1. V lost 5 bases, J lost 3 bases, and 6 bases stayed unmatched. Germline V gene sequence: CDR1 MNHEY, CDR2 SMNVEV (reference sequence). The CDR3 is 15 residues long. CDR3 sequence reads: CASSTYRGTNQPQHF. The CDR3 nucleotides are TGTGCCAGCAGTACATACAGGGGGACCAATCAGCCCCAGCATTTT.

This clonotype was seen more than once but under ten times. V usage is TRBV9 and J usage is TRBJ2-7; TRBD2 agrees at 13 bases. Germline V gene data show CDR1 as SGDLS and CDR2 as YYNGEE. The CDR3 sequence is 16 residues long. The V and J ends lost 4 bases and 5 bases, in that order; junction bases with no gene match: 9. CDR3: CASSLTSGGAFDEQYF. CDR3 DNA sequence: TGTGCCAGCAGCTTAACTAGCGGGGGGGCTTTCGACGAGCAGTACTTC.

With regard to this clonotype: A read error may account for a junction end that differs from germline. The chain joins TRBV12-3 or TRBV12-4 to TRBJ1-1, with D hard to call. This CDR3 has 13 residues. The CDR3, as DNA: TGTGTCAGCAGTTCTCACGGACGGACTGAAGCTTTCTTT. It translates to CVSSSHGRTEAFF.

This clonotype was counted between two and nine times. The V gene is TRBV20-1, the J gene TRBJ2-3; possibly TRBD2 for D (5 bases). Germline CDR1 reads DFQATT; CDR2 reads SNEGSKA (reference sequence). V lost 3 bases and J lost 0, with 13 bases in between. There are 15 residues in the CDR3. As DNA, the CDR3 is TGCAGTGCTAGTATTGGCTCGGGAAGCACAGATACGCAGTATTTT. It encodes CSASIGSGSTDTQYF.

This clonotype appeared a few times. The chain couples TRBV25-1 to TRBJ1-2; D not certain. This CDR3 contains 15 residues. The ends were cut back, 7 bases at V and 0 bases at J, with 15 bases in the middle. CDR1 and CDR2 from the germline V gene are MGHDK and SYGVNS. The CDR3 reads CASTFPPKANYGYTF. As DNA, the CDR3 is TGTGCCAGCACCTTCCCTCCTAAAGCTAACTATGGCTACACCTTC.